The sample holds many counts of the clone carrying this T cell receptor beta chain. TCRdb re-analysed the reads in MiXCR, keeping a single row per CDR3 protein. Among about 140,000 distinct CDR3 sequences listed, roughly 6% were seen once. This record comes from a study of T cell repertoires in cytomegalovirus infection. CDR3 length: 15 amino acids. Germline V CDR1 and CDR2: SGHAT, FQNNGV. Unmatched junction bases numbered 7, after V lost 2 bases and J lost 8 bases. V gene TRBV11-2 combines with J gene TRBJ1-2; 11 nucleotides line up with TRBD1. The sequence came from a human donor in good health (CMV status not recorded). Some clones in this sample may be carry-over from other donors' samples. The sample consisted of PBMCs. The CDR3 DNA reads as TGTGCCAGCAGCTTAACCCGGACAGGGGGCTTGGGCTACACCTTC. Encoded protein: CASSLTRTGGLGYTF. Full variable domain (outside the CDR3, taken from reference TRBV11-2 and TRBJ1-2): EAGVAQSPRYKIIEKRQSVAFWCNPISGHATLYWYQQILGQGPKLLIQFQNNGVVDDSQLPKDRFSAERLKGVDSTLKIQPAKLEDSAVYLCASSLTRTGGLGYTFGSGTRLTVV.